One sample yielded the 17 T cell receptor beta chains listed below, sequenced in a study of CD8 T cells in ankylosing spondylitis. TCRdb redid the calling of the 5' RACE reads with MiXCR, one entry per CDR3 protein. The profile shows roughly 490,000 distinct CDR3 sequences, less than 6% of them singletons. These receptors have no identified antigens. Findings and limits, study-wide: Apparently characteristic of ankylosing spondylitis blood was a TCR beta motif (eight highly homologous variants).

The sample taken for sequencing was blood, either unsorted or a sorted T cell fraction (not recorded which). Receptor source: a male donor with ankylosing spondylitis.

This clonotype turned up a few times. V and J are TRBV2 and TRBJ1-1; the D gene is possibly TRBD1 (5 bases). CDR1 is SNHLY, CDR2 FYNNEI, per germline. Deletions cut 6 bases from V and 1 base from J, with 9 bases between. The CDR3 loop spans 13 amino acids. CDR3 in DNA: TGTGCCAGCAGGGGGGAAAGGAACACTGAAGCTTTCTTT. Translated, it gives CASRGERNTEAFF. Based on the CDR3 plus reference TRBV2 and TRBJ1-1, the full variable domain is EPEVTQTPSHQVTQMGQEVILRCVPISNHLYFYWYRQILGQKVEFLVSFYNNEISEKSEIFDDQFSVERPDGSNFTLKIRSTKLEDSAMYFCASRGERNTEAFFGQGTRLTVV.

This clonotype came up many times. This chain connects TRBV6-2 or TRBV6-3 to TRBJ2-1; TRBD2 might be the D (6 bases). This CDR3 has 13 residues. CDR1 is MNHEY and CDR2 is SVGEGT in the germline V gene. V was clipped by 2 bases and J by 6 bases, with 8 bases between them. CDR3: CASSYRDSNEQFF. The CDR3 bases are TGTGCCAGCAGTTACCGGGACTCCAATGAGCAGTTCTTC.

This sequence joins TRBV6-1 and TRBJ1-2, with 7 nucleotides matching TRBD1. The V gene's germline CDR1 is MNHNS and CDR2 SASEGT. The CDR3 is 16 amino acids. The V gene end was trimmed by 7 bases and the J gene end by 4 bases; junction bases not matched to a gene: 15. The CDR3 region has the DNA TGTGCCAGCATCTCAGACCCTGGACAGGCTCTCTATGGCTACACCTTC. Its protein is CASISDPGQALYGYTF.

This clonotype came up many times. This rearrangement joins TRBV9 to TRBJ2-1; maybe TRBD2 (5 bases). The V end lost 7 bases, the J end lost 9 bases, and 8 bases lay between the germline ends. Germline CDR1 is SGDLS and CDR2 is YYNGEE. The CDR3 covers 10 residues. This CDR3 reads CASGGAEQFF. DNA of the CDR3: TGTGCCAGCGGAGGAGCTGAGCAGTTCTTC.

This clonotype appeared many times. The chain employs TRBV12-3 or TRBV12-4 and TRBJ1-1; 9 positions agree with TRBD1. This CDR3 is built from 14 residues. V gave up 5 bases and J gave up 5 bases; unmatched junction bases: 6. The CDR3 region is CASSRGQGKTEAFF. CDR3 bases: TGTGCCAGCAGTAGAGGACAGGGGAAAACTGAAGCTTTCTTT.

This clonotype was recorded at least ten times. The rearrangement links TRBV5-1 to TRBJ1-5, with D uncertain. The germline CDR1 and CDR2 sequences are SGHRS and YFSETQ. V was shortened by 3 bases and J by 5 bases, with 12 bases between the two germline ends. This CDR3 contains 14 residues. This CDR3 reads CASSSEVGDQPQHF. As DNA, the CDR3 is TGCGCCAGCAGCTCCGAGGTGGGAGATCAGCCCCAGCATTTT.

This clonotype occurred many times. The CDR3 region has the DNA TGCGCCAGCAGCCAAGATCCCCAGAGAAATGGCTACACCTTC. Translating it yields CASSQDPQRNGYTF. This chain links TRBV4-3 with TRBJ1-2; D not resolved. V was cut by 0 bases and J by 6 bases, with 11 bases left in between. CDR1 and CDR2 from the germline V gene are LGHNA and YSLEER. The CDR3 contains 14 residues.

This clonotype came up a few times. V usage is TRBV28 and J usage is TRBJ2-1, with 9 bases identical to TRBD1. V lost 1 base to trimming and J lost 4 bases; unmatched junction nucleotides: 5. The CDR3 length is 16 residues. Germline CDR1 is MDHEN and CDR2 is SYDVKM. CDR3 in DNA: TGTGCCAGCAGTTTATTGGGACAGGGAAAGTACAATGAGCAGTTCTTC. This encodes CASSLLGQGKYNEQFF.

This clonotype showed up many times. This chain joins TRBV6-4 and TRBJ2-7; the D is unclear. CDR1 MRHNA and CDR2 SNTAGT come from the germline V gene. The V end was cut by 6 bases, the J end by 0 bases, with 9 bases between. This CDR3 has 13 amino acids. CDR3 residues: CASSNRNSYEQYF. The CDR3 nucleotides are TGTGCCAGCAGCAACAGAAACTCCTACGAGCAGTACTTC.

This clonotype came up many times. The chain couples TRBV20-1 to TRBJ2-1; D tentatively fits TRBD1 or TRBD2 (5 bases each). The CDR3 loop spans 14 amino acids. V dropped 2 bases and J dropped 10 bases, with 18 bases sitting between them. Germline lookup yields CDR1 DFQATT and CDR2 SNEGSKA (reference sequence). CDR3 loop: CSARRGAAITEQFF. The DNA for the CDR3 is TGCAGTGCTAGAAGAGGGGCGGCTATTACGGAGCAGTTCTTC.

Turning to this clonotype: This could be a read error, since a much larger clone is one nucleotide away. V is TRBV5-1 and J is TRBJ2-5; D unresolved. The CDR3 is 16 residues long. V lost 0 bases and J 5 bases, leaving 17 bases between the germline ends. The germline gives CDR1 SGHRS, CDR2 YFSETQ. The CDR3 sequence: CASSLAVESPHETQYF. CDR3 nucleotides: TGCGCCAGCAGCTTGGCGGTAGAGTCCCCCCATGAGACCCAGTACTTC.

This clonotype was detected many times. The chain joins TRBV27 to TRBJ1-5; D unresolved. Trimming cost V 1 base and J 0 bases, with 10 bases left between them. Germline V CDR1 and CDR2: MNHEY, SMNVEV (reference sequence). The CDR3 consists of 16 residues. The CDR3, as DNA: TGTGCCAGCAGTTTATTCGGCACGTATAGCAATCAGCCCCAGCATTTT. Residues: CASSLFGTYSNQPQHF.

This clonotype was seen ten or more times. The CDR3 DNA sequence: TGCGCCAGCAGCTTGGACGCTAGCGGCACCTACGAGCAGTACTTC. It codes for CASSLDASGTYEQYF. The chain joins TRBV5-1 to TRBJ2-7, with 7 bases identical to TRBD2. The junction had 5 bases not matched to a gene; V was cut back by 0 bases and J by 2 bases. Germline CDR1 reads SGHRS; CDR2 reads YFSETQ. CDR3 length: 15 amino acids.

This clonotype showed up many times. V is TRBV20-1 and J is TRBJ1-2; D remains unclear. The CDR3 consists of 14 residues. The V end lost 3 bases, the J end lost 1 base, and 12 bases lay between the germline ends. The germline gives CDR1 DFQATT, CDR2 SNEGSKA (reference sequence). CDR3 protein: CSARGSTFNYGYTF. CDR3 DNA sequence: TGCAGTGCTAGGGGGTCGACATTTAACTATGGCTACACCTTC.

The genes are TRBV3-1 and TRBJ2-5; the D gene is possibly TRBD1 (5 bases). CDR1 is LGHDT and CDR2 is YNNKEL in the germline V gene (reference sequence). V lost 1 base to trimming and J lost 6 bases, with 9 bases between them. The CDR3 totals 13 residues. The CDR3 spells CASSQGGSKTQYF. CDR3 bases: TGTGCCAGCAGCCAAGGGGGCAGCAAGACCCAGTACTTC.

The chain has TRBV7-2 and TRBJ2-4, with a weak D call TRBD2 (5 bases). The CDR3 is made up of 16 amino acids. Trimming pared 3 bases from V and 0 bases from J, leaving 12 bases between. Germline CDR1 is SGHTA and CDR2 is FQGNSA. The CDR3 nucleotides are TGTGCCAGCAGCTTGGCGGAGGTTATAGCCAAAAACATTCAGTACTTC. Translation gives CASSLAEVIAKNIQYF. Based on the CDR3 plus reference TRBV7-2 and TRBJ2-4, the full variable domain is GAGVSQSPSNKVTEKGKDVELRCDPISGHTALYWYRQSLGQGLEFLIYFQGNSAPDKSGLPSDRFSAERTGGSVSTLTIQRTQQEDSAVYLCASSLAEVIAKNIQYFGAGTRLSVL.

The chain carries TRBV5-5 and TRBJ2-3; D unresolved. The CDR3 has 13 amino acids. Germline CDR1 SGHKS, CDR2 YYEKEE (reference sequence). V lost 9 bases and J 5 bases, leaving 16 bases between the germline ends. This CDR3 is CAMSPAPRDTQYF. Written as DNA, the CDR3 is TGTGCCATGAGCCCCGCCCCCCGAGATACGCAGTATTTT.